A selection of T cell receptor beta chains follows, all from one sample in a study of radiotherapy plus CTLA-4 blockade in lung cancer. Libraries were prepared by immunoSEQ multiplex PCR; TCRdb keeps only in-frame clonotypes and omits some of them. In the table there are fewer than 100,000 clones, 80% to 85% of which are singletons. The sample was peripheral blood, taken from a patient treated with radiotherapy plus ipilimumab. These receptors were collected from a human donor with non-small cell lung cancer who had stable disease on radiotherapy plus ipilimumab. CDR3s include the opening cysteine and the closing phenylalanine or tryptophan. The order of the fields is J gene, V gene, D gene, CDR3 length, clone size, CDR3 DNA, CDR3 protein. The D gene is left open where the match is weak. Clone size is not always given. Where it is, it says once, few, many or a class for expanded clones.

J gene: TRBJ2-7
V gene: TRBV2
D gene: .
CDR3 length: 12
clone size: few
CDR3 DNA: TGTGCCAGCGGTGCCCAGGGTGACGAGCAGTACTTC
CDR3 protein: CASGAQGDEQYF

J gene: TRBJ2-7
V gene: TRBV28
D gene: .
CDR3 length: 15
clone size: .
CDR3 DNA: TGTGCCAGCAGTTTATCCCACCGGAGGGCCTACGAGCAGTACTTC
CDR3 protein: CASSLSHRRAYEQYF

J gene: TRBJ2-3
V gene: TRBV6-1
D gene: TRBD1
CDR3 length: 17
clone size: .
CDR3 DNA: TGTGCCAGCAGTGAAGCGCCTGAAGGGACAGGGGACGATACGCAGTATTTT
CDR3 protein: CASSEAPEGTGDDTQYF

J gene: TRBJ2-1
V gene: TRBV19
D gene: .
CDR3 length: 15
clone size: few
CDR3 DNA: TGTGCCAGTAGTATAAGCGCCGCCGCGCCCAATGAGCAGTTCTTC
CDR3 protein: CASSISAAAPNEQFF

J gene: TRBJ2-2
V gene: TRBV6-5
D gene: TRBD1
CDR3 length: 14
clone size: .
CDR3 DNA: TGTGCCAGCAGTTCGGACAGGGGGTCTGGGGAGCTGTTTTTT
CDR3 protein: CASSSDRGSGELFF

J gene: TRBJ2-2
V gene: TRBV10-1
D gene: .
CDR3 length: 14
clone size: .
CDR3 DNA: TGCGCCAGCAGAATGGAGGCGAACACCGGGGAGCTGTTTTTT
CDR3 protein: CASRMEANTGELFF

J gene: TRBJ2-1
V gene: TRBV7-3
D gene: TRBD2
CDR3 length: 14
clone size: .
CDR3 DNA: TGTGCCAGCAGTTCGGGACTAGGCGACAATGAGCAGTTCTTC
CDR3 protein: CASSSGLGDNEQFF

J gene: TRBJ2-7
V gene: TRBV5-1
D gene: TRBD2
CDR3 length: 17
clone size: once
CDR3 DNA: TGCGCCAGCAGCCTGGCGCTAGCGGGAGGGCCTATGAACGAGCAGTACTTC
CDR3 protein: CASSLALAGGPMNEQYF

J gene: TRBJ2-2
V gene: TRBV19
D gene: .
CDR3 length: 15
clone size: .
CDR3 DNA: TGTGCCAGTAGCCGGAGGGCAGGGGGCACCGGGGAGCTGTTTTTT
CDR3 protein: CASSRRAGGTGELFF

J gene: TRBJ1-6
V gene: TRBV4-2
D gene: .
CDR3 length: 15
clone size: .
CDR3 DNA: TGTGCCAGCAGCCTTAATCAGGGTAATACTTCACCCCTCCACTTT
CDR3 protein: CASSLNQGNTSPLHF

J gene: TRBJ2-1
V gene: TRBV5-1
D gene: .
CDR3 length: 20
clone size: .
CDR3 DNA: TGCGCCAGCAGCCCAGCGGGACAGGGGGCTCTAGCGGGAGGTTACAATGAGCAGTTCTTC
CDR3 protein: CASSPAGQGALAGGYNEQFF

J gene: TRBJ1-2
V gene: TRBV18
D gene: .
CDR3 length: 13
clone size: .
CDR3 DNA: TGTGCCAGCTCACCAGTGGGGAACGATGGCTACACCTTC
CDR3 protein: CASSPVGNDGYTF

J gene: TRBJ1-1
V gene: TRBV6-5
D gene: .
CDR3 length: 14
clone size: .
CDR3 DNA: TGTGCCAGCAGTCTCAGGGAGGATTCCACTGAAGCTTTCTTT
CDR3 protein: CASSLREDSTEAFF

J gene: TRBJ1-6
V gene: TRBV2
D gene: .
CDR3 length: 14
clone size: once
CDR3 DNA: TGTGCCACTGGCAGGGAGGAGGGTAATTCACCCCTCCACTTT
CDR3 protein: CATGREEGNSPLHF

J gene: TRBJ2-4
V gene: TRBV5-1
D gene: TRBD2
CDR3 length: 17
clone size: .
CDR3 DNA: TGCGCCAGCAGTCAACTAGCGGGGGGCGGGGCCAAAAACATTCAGTACTTC
CDR3 protein: CASSQLAGGGAKNIQYF